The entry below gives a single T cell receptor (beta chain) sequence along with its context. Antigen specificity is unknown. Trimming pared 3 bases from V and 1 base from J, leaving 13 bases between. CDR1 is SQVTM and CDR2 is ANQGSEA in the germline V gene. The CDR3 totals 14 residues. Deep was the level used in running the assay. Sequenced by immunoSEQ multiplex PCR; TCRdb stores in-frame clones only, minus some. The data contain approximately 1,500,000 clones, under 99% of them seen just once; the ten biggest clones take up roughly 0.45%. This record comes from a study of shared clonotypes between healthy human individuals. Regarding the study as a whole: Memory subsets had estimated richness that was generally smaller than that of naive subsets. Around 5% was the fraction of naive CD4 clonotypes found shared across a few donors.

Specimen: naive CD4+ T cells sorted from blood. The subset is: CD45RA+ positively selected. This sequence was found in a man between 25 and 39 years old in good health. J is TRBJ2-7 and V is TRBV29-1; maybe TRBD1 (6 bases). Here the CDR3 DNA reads TGCAGCGTTGATAGCCCCAGGGGATCCTACGAGCAGTACTTC. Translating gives CSVDSPRGSYEQYF.